This entry features one T cell receptor (beta chain) sequence. This clone came up a few times. Its antigen remains undetermined. Base qualities are not recorded, but no much larger clone differs from it by a single base. The data belong to a study of cytomegalovirus exposure and HLA in healthy donors (dated by TCRdb to 2017 to 2019). For the wider study: In an earlier analysis of 587 of the donors, 276 Gb of sequence data and 117 million unique TCR beta sequences from about 190 million T cells were reported. A handful of DR-DQ haplotypes were handled as single units for association and clustering because linkage in the cohort was strong. To study patterns of TCR occurrence, a later analysis re-analyzed previously published TCR beta repertoires from 666 donors and added high-resolution HLA genotyping. Of the roughly 400 genotyped donors, 65% to 90% were placed in the genetic ancestry cluster associated with self-reported Caucasian donors. A later genetic analysis used genome-wide SNP genotypes for about 60% of the roughly 700 donors, treating that subset as a discovery cohort. Donor age, sex, ethnicity and CMV serostatus were compiled alongside the repertoire data. Among around 400 genotyped donors of the cohort, an average of approximately 240,000 unique TCR beta nucleotide sequences was sequenced per donor, of which about 18% were non-productive. Every discovery cohort repertoire had been produced on one sequencing platform. In addition to the first cohort of 666 subjects, a separate validation cohort of 120 different subjects was used. The study used immunosequencing to profile the T cell repertoires of approximately 640 subjects and linked those repertoires to cytomegalovirus serostatus. About 330 gigabases of sequencing data and approximately 92 million unique TCR sequences made up an early release that covered around 640 HLA-typed donors. The study aimed to test whether cataloging public T cell receptors could reveal signatures of past pathogen exposure. Typing coverage varied by locus: about 629-630 donors for A, B, C, DRB1 and DQB1; 522 for DQA1; about 570 for DPA1; 450 to 480 for DPB1. High-throughput TCR immunosequencing, statistical association of individual TCRs with disease status, and machine learning were combined to predict cytomegalovirus infection status. The later analysis used no new phenotypic data to find candidate immune exposures, relying instead on TCR beta sequences and their occurrence across donors. To decide whether each TCR beta V gene segment behaved as functional or pseudogenic, an earlier analysis of some 600 of the donors relied on high-throughput TCR beta sequencing. HLA typing covered class I and class II loci at four-digit resolution.

CDR1 is given as SGDLS and CDR2 as YYNGEE, both from the germline V gene. The CDR3 contains 15 residues, cysteine and phenylalanine counted. Only the CDR3 region is kept as DNA, spanning 45 bases read in frame from base 1. V is pared back by 4 bases and J by 0 bases, with 11 bases lying between the germline termini. Library preparation was by the immunoSEQ multiplex PCR assay. The multiplex PCR relied on a mix of 60 forward primers for TCR Vbeta segments and 13 reverse primers for TCR Jbeta segments. A multiplex PCR assay on genomic DNA amplified the CDR3 region of rearranged TCR beta genes. The Illumina HiSeq System was used to sequence the amplified TCR beta libraries as 87-base-pair reads. The study's own analysis went as follows. Across the 666 repertoires, a later analysis counted roughly 77 million unique TCR beta chains, approximately 12 million of which were shared by at least two donors. Raw reads were error-corrected and collapsed into unique sequences with a nearest-neighbor algorithm that merged closely related sequences to remove PCR and sequencing errors. V, D and J gene segments were assigned by aligning CDR3 sequences to IMGT reference sequences. For a sequence to be retained, a match of at least six nucleotides to both a V gene segment and a J gene segment was required. A rearrangement counted as productive if the CDR3 had no stop codons and remained in frame with V and J, and every other rearrangement counted as non-productive. CDR3 was defined by IMGT convention, running from the second conserved V-encoded cysteine to the conserved J-encoded phenylalanine. The earlier analysis of about 530 of the donors excluded any sequence lacking an unambiguous match to a single V gene segment. In an earlier analysis of several hundred of the donors, a V segment was called functional when productive rearrangements were above 56.7%, and segregating when the standard deviation between donors exceeded 5%. A statistical classification framework was developed to diagnose cytomegalovirus status using the catalog of TCR beta chain sequences. In a later analysis, V and J genes were assigned by comparing TCR nucleotide sequences against IMGT/GENE-DB human TR gene sequences. The TCRdist pipeline was used in a later analysis to assign CDR3 sequences and most-parsimonious VDJ recombination scenarios. A later analysis defined each TCR beta chain by its CDR3 amino acid sequence plus V-gene family, and excluded reads lacking a unique V-gene family. To address suspected cross-contamination and a sequencing artifact, a later analysis removed 592 highly shared, low-generation-probability nucleotide sequences. For each public chain, a later analysis derived a clonal expansion index from normalized ranks of inferred template counts within each repertoire. A later analysis computed generation probabilities with a VDJ recombination model fitted to out-of-frame rearrangements, and checked the results against IGoR. In a later analysis, hypergeometric tests were used to score TCR-TCR, TCR-HLA and TCR-CMV co-occurrence, with a repertoire-size bias correction applied to TCR pairs. To estimate false discovery rates, a later analysis permuted the HLA or CMV assignments 20 times. In a later analysis, co-occurring TCRs were grouped with DBSCAN, and TCRdist sequence similarity was added when clustering was performed within HLA-allele-positive subsets. Repertoires with fewer than 30,000 or more than 120,000 public chains were left out of co-occurrence clustering, as were several repertoires with anomalous nucleotide sharing. In TCRdb, the immuneACCESS table is reduced to in-frame sequences with V and J assigned. These tables do not hold every clone; where another copy was compared, an unresolved V gene accounts for under half, and the others remain unexplained. V, J and clone size reflect that table, while D and trimming were determined from the DNA. In all, the sample holds some 170,000 clones, and 70% to 80% of those were seen once. The ten largest clones capture 3.5% to 5.5% of the sample.

The cohort consisted of more than 650 healthy bone marrow donors. Cohort members were all nominally healthy when sampled, although unrecorded immune exposures were likely present. The donor tested CMV seronegative and was one of the 352 seronegative cohort members. Every donor gave a peripheral blood sample, and the peripheral blood mononuclear cells from that sample were used for TCR beta sequencing. The Qiagen DNeasy Blood Extraction Kit was used to extract genomic DNA from the blood cell samples. The paper as a whole reports these results and caveats: A total of 150 or so TCR beta chains were listed by the study as associated with cytomegalovirus. Strong co-occurrence of HLA alleles, especially DR and DQ, made assigning TCR associations to individual alleles difficult. A later analysis found that TCR association rates varied across HLA loci, with DRB1 alleles showing the most associated TCRs and HLA-C alleles the fewest. In vitro tests confirmed that a few of the cytomegalovirus-associated TCR beta chains recognize cytomegalovirus antigens. According to a later genetic analysis, donors in an Asian-associated ancestry cluster had fewer N-insertions in productive TCRs than the approximately 670-donor mean. Linkage disequilibrium might explain the correlated functional status among segregating V segments, but an unknown experimental factor could not be ruled out. V-gene and J-gene trimming of TCR beta chains was associated with a missense DCLRE1C variant in a later genetic analysis, and the association was replicated in an independent cohort. An earlier analysis of 587 of the donors showed that most TCR beta V segments appeared in productive rearrangements either about 90% or about 30% of the time, which broadly matched IMGT annotations. A further reported finding was that TCR beta sequences accurately predicted the HLA-A and HLA-B alleles for most subjects in the first cohort. Several of the top co-occurrence clusters appeared to be linked to parvovirus B19, influenza, CMV and Epstein-Barr virus, according to a later analysis. In this cohort, only TCR beta chains were sequenced, and detectable features were limited by the absence of alpha or paired-chain data. The sequencing pipeline was judged likely to have produced a cluster of highly shared sequence variants as a technical artifact. In a later analysis, about 16,000 TCR beta sequences were associated with specific HLA alleles at a false discovery rate of 0.05. Because counts were too low, about 15 rarely observed V segments, including chromosome 9 orphons, were left out of the earlier analysis of 587 of the donors. Compared with equally common non-associated chains, HLA-associated TCR beta chains in a later analysis were more clonally expanded and had lower generation probabilities. Most CMV-associated TCR beta chains appeared to be HLA-restricted in a later analysis, and the HLA associations seemed to be driven largely by CMV exposure. Most TCR sequences were seen in very few donors, while some public TCRs were found in many individuals. Because some donors lacked HLA typing at each locus, the association tests relied only on the typed subset. Cytomegalovirus status was reported to be diagnosed by the classifier with high specificity and sensitivity in both the original and validation cohorts. The authors suggested that the approach could potentially be extended to other disease states and immunological phenotypes. Some IMGT-functional V segments, including TRBV6-2 and TRBV6-3, could not be distinguished by the 87-base-pair reads and were therefore excluded. CMV serostatus was the only immune exposure information available for the cohort. Presence/absence analyses assumed roughly uniform sequencing depth across donors, an assumption that may not hold.

The rearrangement combines TRBV9 with TRBJ1-3; no confident D gene assignment can be made. Sequenced material: PBMCs. The receptor was derived from a middle-aged man in good health and CMV-seronegative. CDR3 sequence: CASSTDGNSGNTIYF. The base sequence is TGTGCCAGCAGCACGGACGGGAACTCTGGAAACACCATATATTTT.